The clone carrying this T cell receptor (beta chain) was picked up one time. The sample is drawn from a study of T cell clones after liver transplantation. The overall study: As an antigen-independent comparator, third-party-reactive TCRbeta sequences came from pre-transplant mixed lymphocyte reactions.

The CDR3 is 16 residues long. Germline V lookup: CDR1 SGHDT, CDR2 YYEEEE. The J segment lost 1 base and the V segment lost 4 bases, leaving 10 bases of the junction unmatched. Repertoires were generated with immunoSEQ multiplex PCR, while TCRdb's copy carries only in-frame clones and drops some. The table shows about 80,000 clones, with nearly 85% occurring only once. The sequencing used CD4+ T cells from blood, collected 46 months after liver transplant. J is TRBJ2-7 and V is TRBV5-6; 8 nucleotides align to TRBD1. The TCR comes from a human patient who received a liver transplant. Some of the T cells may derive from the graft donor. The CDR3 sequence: CASSQPPGQVSYEQYF. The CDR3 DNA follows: TGTGCCAGCAGCCAACCCCCGGGACAGGTTTCCTACGAGCAGTACTTC.